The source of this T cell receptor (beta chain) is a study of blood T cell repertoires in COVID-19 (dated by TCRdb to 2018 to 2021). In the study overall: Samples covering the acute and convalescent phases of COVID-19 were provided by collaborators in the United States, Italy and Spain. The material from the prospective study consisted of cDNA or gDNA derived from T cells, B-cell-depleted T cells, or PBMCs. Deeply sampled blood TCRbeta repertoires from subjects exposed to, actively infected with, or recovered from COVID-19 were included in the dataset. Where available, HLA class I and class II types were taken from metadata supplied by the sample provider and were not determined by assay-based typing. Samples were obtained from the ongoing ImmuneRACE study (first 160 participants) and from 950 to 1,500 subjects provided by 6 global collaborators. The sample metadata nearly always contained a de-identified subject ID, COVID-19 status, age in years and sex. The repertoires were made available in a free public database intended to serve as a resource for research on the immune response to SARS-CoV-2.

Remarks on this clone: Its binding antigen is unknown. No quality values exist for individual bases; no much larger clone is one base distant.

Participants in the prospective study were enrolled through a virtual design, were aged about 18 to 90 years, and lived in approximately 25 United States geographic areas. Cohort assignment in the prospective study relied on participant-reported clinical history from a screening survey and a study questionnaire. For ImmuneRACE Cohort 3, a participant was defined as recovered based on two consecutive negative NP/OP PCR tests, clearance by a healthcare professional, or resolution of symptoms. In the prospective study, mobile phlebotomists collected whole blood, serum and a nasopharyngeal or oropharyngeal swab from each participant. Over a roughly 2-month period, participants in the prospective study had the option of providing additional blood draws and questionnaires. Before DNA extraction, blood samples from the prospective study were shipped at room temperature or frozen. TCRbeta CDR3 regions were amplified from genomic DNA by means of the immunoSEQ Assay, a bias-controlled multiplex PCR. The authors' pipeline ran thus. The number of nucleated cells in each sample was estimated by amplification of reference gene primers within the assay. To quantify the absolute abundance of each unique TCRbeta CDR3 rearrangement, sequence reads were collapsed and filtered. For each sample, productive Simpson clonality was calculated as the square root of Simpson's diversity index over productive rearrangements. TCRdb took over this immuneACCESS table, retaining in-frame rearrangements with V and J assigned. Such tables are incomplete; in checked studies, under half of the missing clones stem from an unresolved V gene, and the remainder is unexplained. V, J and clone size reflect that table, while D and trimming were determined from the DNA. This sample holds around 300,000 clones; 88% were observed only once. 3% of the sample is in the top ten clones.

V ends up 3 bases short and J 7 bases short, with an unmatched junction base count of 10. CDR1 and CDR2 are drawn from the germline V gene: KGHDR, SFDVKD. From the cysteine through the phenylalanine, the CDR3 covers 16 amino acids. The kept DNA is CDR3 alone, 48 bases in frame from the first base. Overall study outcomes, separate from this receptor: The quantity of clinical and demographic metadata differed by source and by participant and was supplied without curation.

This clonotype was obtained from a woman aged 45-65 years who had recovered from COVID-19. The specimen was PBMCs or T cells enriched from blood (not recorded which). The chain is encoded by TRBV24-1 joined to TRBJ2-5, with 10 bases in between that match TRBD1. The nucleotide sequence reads TGTGCCACCAGTGATCTTCCGGGACAGGGGACTCCGACCCAGTACTTC. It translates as CATSDLPGQGTPTQYF.